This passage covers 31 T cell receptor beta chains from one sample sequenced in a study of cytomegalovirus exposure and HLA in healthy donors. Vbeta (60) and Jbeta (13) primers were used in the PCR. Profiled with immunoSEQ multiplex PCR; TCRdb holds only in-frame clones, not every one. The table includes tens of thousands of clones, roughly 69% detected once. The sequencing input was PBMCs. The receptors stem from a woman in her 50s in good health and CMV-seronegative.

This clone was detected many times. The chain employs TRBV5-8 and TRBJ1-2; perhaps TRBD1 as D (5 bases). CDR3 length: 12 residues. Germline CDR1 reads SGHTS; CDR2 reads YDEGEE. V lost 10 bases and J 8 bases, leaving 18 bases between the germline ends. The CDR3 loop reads CASTLGLRGYTF. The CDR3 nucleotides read TGTGCCTCGACCCTGGGGCTAAGAGGCTACACCTTC.

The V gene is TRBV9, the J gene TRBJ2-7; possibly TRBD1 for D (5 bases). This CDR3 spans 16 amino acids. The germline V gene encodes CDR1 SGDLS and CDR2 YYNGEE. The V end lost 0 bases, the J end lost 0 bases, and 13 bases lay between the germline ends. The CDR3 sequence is CASSVAGAPTSYEQYF. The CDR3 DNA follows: TGTGCCAGCAGCGTAGCTGGGGCTCCCACCTCCTACGAGCAGTACTTC. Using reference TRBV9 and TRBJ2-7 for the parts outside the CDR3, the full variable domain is DSGVTQTPKHLITATGQRVTLRCSPRSGDLSVYWYQQSLDQGLQFLIQYYNGEERAKGNILERFSAQQFPDLHSELNLSSLELGDSALYFCASSVAGAPTSYEQYFGPGTRLTVT.

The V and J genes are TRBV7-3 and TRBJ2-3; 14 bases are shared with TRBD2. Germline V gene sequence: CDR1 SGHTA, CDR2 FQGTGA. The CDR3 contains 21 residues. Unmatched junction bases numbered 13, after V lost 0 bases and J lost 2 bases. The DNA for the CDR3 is TGTGCCAGCAGCTTAACGTTGGCCGGAAGACTAGCGGGAGGGAACACAGATACGCAGTATTTT. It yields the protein CASSLTLAGRLAGGNTDTQYF.

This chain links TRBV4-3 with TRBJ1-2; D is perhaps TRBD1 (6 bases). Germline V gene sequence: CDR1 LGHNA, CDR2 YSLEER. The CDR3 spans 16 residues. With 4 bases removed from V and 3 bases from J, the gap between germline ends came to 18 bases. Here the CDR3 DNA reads TGCGCCAGCAGCCCCCAGCTGAGGGGGGGATACTATGGCTACACCTTC. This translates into CASSPQLRGGYYGYTF.

The chain's CDR3 is CSASTYTEAFF. Here the CDR3 DNA reads TGCAGTGCTAGCACATACACTGAAGCTTTCTTT. V usage is TRBV20-1 and J usage is TRBJ1-1; D is unclear. Germline V lookup: CDR1 DFQATT, CDR2 SNEGSKA (reference sequence). V was clipped by 3 bases and J by 3 bases, with 5 bases between them. CDR3 length: 11 residues.

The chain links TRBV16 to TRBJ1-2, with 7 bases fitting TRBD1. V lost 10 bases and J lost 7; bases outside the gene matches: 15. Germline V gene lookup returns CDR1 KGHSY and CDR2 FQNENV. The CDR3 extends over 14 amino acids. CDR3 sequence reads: CATATTTGSGGYTF. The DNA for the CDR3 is TGTGCCACCGCGACGACGACAGGGAGTGGTGGCTACACCTTC.

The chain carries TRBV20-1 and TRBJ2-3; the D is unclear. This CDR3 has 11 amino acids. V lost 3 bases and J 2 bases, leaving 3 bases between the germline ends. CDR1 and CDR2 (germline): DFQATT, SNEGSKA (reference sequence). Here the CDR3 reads CSARATDTQYF. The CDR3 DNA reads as TGCAGTGCTAGGGCCACAGATACGCAGTATTTT.

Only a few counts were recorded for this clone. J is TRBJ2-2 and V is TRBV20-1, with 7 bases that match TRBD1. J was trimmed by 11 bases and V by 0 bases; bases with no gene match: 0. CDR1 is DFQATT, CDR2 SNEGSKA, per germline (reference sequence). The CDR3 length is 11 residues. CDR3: CSAREGGELFF. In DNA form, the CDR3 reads TGCAGTGCTAGAGAAGGGGGCGAGCTGTTTTTT.

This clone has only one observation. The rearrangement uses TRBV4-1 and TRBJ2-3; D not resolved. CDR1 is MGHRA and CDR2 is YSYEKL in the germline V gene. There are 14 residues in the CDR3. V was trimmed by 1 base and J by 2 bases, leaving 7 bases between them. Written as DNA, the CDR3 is TGCGCCAGCAGCCAAGGTGCTAACACAGATACGCAGTATTTT. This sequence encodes CASSQGANTDTQYF.

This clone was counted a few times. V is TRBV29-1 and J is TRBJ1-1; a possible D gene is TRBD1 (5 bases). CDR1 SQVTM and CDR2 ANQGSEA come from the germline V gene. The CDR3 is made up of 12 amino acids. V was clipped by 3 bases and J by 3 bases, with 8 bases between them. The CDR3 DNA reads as TGCAGCGTTGACTCAGGGCACACTGAAGCTTTCTTT. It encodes CSVDSGHTEAFF.

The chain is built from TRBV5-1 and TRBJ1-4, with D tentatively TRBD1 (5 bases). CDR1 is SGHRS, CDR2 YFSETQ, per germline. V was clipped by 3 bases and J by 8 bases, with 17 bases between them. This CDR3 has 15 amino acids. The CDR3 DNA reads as TGCGCCAGCAGCTCGGGAGGGACTGCCGCGGAAAAACTGTTTTTT. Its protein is CASSSGGTAAEKLFF. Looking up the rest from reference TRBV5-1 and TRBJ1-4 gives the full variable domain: KAGVTQTPRYLIKTRGQQVTLSCSPISGHRSVSWYQQTPGQGLQFLFEYFSETQRNKGNFPGRFSGRQFSNSRSEMNVSTLELGDSALYLCASSSGGTAAEKLFFGSGTQLSVL.

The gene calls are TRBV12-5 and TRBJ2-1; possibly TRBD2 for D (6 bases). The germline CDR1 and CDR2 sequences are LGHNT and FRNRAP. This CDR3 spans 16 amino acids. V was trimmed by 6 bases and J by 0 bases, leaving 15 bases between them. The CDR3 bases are TGTGCTAGTGGGGGGGGACCCGCCAGCTCCTACAATGAGCAGTTCTTC. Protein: CASGGGPASSYNEQFF.

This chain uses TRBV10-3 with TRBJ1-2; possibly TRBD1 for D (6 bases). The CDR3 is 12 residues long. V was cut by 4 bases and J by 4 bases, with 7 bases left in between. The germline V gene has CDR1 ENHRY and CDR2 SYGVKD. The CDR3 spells CAISVGGYGYTF. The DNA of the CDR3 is TGTGCCATCAGTGTAGGGGGCTATGGCTACACCTTC.

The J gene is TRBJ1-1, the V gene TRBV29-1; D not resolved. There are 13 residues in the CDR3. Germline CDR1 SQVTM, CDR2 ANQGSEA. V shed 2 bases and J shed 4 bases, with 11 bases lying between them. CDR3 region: CSVERGISTEAFF. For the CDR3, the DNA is TGCAGCGTTGAACGAGGGATCAGCACTGAAGCTTTCTTT.

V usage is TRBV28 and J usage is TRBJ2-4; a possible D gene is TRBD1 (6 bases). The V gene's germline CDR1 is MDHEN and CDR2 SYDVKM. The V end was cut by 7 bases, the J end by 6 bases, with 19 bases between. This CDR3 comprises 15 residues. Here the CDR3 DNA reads TGTGCCAGCAAGCTCCCCGGGGCAGGGGTAAACATTCAGTACTTC. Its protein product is CASKLPGAGVNIQYF.

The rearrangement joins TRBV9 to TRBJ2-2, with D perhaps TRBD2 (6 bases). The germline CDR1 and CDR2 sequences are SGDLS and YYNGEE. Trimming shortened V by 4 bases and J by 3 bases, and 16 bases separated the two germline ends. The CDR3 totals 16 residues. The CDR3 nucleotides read TGTGCCAGCAGCTCCCGACCGGGAGTCGACACCGGGGAGCTGTTTTTT. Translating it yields CASSSRPGVDTGELFF.

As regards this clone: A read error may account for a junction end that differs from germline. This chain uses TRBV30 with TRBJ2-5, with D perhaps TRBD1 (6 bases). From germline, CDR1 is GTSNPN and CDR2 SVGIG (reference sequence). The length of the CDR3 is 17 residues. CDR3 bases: TGTGACTGGAGTGTACATGGGGCGTTGGGGGCTGGCGAGACCCAGTACTTC. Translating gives CDWSVHGALGAGETQYF.

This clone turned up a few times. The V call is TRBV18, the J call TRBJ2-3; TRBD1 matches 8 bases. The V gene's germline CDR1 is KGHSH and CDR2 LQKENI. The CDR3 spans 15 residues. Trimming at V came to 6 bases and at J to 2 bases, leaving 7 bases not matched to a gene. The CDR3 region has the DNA TGTGCCAGCTCGCCCGGGACAGGAGCCACAGATACGCAGTATTTT. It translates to CASSPGTGATDTQYF.

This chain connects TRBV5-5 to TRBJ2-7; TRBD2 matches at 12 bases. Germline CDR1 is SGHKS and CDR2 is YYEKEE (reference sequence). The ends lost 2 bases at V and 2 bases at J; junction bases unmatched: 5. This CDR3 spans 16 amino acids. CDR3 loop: CASSLRLAGVAYEQYF. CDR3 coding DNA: TGTGCCAGCAGCTTACGACTAGCGGGAGTCGCCTACGAGCAGTACTTC. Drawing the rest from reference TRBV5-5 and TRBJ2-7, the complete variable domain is DAGVTQSPTHLIKTRGQQVTLRCSPISGHKSVSWYQQVLGQGPQFIFQYYEKEERGRGNFPDRFSARQFPNYSSELNVNALLLGDSALYLCASSLRLAGVAYEQYFGPGTRLTVT.

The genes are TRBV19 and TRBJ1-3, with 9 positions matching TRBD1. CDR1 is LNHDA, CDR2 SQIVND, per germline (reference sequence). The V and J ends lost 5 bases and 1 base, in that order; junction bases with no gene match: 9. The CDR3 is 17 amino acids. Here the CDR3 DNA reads TGTGCCAGTAGTCCGGGGACAGGGCGCGCATCTGGAAACACCATATATTTT. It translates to CASSPGTGRASGNTIYF.

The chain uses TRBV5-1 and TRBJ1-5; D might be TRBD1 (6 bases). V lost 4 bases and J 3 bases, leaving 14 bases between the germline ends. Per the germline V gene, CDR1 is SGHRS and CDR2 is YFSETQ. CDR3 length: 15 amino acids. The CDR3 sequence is CASSPVGGANQPQHF. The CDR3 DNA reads TGCGCCAGCAGCCCCGTGGGGGGGGCCAATCAGCCCCAGCATTTT. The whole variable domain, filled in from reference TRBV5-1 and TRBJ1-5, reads KAGVTQTPRYLIKTRGQQVTLSCSPISGHRSVSWYQQTPGQGLQFLFEYFSETQRNKGNFPGRFSGRQFSNSRSEMNVSTLELGDSALYLCASSPVGGANQPQHFGDGTRLSIL.

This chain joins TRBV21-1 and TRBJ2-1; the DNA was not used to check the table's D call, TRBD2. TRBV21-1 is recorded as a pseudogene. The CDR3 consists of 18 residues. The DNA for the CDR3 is TGTGCCAGCAGCCCACCGAAGGAGAGACTAGCGGTATATAATGAGCAGTTCTTC. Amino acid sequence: CASSPPKERLAVYNEQFF.

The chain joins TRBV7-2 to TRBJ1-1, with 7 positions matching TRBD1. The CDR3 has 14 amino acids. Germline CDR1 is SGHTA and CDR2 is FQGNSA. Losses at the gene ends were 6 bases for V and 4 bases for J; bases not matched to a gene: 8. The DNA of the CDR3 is TGTGCCAGCAGTGATCGCAGGGGGAGCACTGAAGCTTTCTTT. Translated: CASSDRRGSTEAFF. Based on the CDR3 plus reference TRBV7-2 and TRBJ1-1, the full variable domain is GAGVSQSPSNKVTEKGKDVELRCDPISGHTALYWYRQSLGQGLEFLIYFQGNSAPDKSGLPSDRFSAERTGGSVSTLTIQRTQQEDSAVYLCASSDRRGSTEAFFGQGTRLTVV.

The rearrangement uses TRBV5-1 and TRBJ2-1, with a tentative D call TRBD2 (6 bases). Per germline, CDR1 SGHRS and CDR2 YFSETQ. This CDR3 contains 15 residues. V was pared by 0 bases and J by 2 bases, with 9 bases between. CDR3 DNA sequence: TGCGCCAGCAGCTTGGGCGCTAGCGCCTACAATGAGCAGTTCTTC. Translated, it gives CASSLGASAYNEQFF.

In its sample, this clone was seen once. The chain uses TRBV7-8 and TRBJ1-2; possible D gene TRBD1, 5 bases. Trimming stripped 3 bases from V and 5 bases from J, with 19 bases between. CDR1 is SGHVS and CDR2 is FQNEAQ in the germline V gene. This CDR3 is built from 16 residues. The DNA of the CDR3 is TGTGCCAGCAGCTTGGAACACCAGGGAGGACGGTATGGCTACACCTTC. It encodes CASSLEHQGGRYGYTF.

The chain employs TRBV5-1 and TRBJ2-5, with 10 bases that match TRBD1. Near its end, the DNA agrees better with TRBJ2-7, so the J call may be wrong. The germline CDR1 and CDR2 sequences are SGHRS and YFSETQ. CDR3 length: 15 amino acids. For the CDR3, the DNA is TGCGCCAGCAGCCCAGGGGACAGGGGATCCTACGAGCAGTACTTC. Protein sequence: CASSPGDRGSYEQYF.

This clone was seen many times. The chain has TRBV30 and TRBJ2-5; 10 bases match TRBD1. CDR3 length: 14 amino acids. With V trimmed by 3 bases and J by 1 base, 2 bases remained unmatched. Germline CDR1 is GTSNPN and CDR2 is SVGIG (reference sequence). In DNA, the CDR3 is TGTGCCTGGAGGGGGACAGGGGCCCAAGAGACCCAGTACTTC. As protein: CAWRGTGAQETQYF. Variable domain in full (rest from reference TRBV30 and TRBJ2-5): SQTIHQWPATLVQPVGSPLSLECTVEGTSNPNLYWYRQAAGRGLQLLFYSVGIGQISSEVPQNLSASRPQDRQFILSSKKLLLSDSGFYLCAWRGTGAQETQYFGPGTRLLVL.

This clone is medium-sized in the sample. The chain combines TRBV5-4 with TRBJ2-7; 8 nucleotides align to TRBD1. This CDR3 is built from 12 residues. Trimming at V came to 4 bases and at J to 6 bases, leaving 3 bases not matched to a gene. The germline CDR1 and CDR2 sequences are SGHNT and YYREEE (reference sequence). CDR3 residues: CASSQGAGEQYF. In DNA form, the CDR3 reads TGTGCCAGCAGCCAGGGGGCGGGCGAGCAGTACTTC.

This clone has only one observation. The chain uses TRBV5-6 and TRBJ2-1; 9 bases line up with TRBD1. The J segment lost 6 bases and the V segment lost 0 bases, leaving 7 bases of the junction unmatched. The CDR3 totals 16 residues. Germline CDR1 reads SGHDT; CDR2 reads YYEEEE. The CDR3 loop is CASSLAAETGGNEQFF. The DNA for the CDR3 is TGTGCCAGCAGCTTGGCCGCGGAGACAGGGGGCAATGAGCAGTTCTTC. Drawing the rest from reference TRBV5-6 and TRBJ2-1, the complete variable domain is DAGVTQSPTHLIKTRGQQVTLRCSPKSGHDTVSWYQQALGQGPQFIFQYYEEEERQRGNFPDRFSGHQFPNYSSELNVNALLLGDSALYLCASSLAAETGGNEQFFGPGTRLTVL.

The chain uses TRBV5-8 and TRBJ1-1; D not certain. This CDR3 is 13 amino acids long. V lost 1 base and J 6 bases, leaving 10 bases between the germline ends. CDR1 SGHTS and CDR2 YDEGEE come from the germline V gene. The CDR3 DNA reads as TGTGCCAGCAGCTTGTCCTACCGGGCTGAAGCTTTCTTT. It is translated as CASSLSYRAEAFF.

For the CDR3, the DNA is TGTGCCAGCAGCTTAGTCACGGGTCTCAATGAAAAACTGTTTTTT. The encoded protein is CASSLVTGLNEKLFF. The chain has TRBV7-2 and TRBJ1-4; D is uncertain. The length of the CDR3 is 15 residues. CDR1 is SGHTA and CDR2 is FQGNSA in the germline V gene. The V end was cut by 1 base, the J end by 5 bases, with 11 bases between.